Shown below are 24 T cell receptor beta chains from a single sample sequenced in a study of shared clonotypes between healthy human individuals. Profiled with immunoSEQ multiplex PCR; TCRdb holds only in-frame clones, not every one. The table records roughly 1 million clones, about 70% of them present only once. Sequencing used memory CD4+ T cells sorted from blood. Subset meaning: CD45RA-negative fraction. Receptors originate from a young man in good health.

The chain joins TRBV5-1 to TRBJ1-2; 8 bases are a match to TRBD1. V shed 6 bases and J 4 bases; nucleotides not matched to a gene: 11. This CDR3 comprises 15 residues. Per germline, CDR1 SGHRS and CDR2 YFSETQ. As DNA, the CDR3 is TGCGCCAGCAACCCGTCGACAGGGGACACCTATGGCTACACCTTC. Residues: CASNPSTGDTYGYTF.

This clone was recorded a few times. CDR3 loop: CASSYGQGGQETQYF. CDR3 DNA: TGCGCCAGCAGCTACGGGCAGGGGGGGCAAGAGACCCAGTACTTC. The J gene is TRBJ2-5, the V gene TRBV5-1; D tentatively fits TRBD1 or TRBD2 (7 bases each). V lost 3 bases and J lost 2, with 14 bases in between. The germline V gene has CDR1 SGHRS and CDR2 YFSETQ. The CDR3 runs 15 residues. Drawing the rest from reference TRBV5-1 and TRBJ2-5, the complete variable domain is KAGVTQTPRYLIKTRGQQVTLSCSPISGHRSVSWYQQTPGQGLQFLFEYFSETQRNKGNFPGRFSGRQFSNSRSEMNVSTLELGDSALYLCASSYGQGGQETQYFGPGTRLLVL.

The chain uses TRBV5-4 and TRBJ1-5, with D unclear. This CDR3 has 16 amino acids. Germline loops: CDR1 SGHNT, CDR2 YYREEE (reference sequence). The germline V and J ends were trimmed by 4 bases and 0 bases, with 14 bases remaining between them. The CDR3 sequence is CASSLNNRPSNQPQHF. The CDR3 bases are TGTGCCAGCAGCCTCAATAATCGGCCTAGCAATCAGCCCCAGCATTTT.

The gene calls are TRBV10-2 and TRBJ2-7; D assignment may be TRBD1 or TRBD2 (5 bases each). The CDR3 has 12 amino acids. Germline V gene lookup returns CDR1 WSHSY and CDR2 SAAADI. V was shortened by 4 bases and J by 6 bases, with 10 bases between the two germline ends. CDR3 amino acids: CASSGGPFEQYF. The CDR3 DNA reads TGCGCCAGCAGTGGGGGACCTTTCGAGCAGTACTTC.

V gene TRBV7-9 combines with J gene TRBJ1-2; tentative D call: TRBD1 (5 bases). This CDR3 comprises 14 residues. Trimming pared 8 bases from V and 7 bases from J, leaving 20 bases between. Germline V gene data show CDR1 as SEHNR and CDR2 as FQNEAQ (reference sequence). CDR3 coding DNA: TGTGCCAGCTCAGCAGGGATTTTTTTGGGTGGCTACACCTTC. The encoded protein is CASSAGIFLGGYTF.

The rearrangement joins TRBV28 to TRBJ1-2; D unresolved. The CDR3 covers 14 residues. Trimming removed 5 bases at V and 4 bases at J, with 14 bases between. Germline V lookup: CDR1 MDHEN, CDR2 SYDVKM. The DNA for the CDR3 is TGTGCCAGCAGTCGAAACCAGGTAACCTATGGCTACACCTTC. Translated, it gives CASSRNQVTYGYTF.

The V gene is TRBV7-9, the J gene TRBJ1-2, with D unresolved. The length of the CDR3 is 17 residues. The V end lost 2 bases, the J end lost 2 bases, and 18 bases lay between the germline ends. Per the germline V gene, CDR1 is SEHNR and CDR2 is FQNEAQ (reference sequence). CDR3 sequence: CASSLKESAHTNYGYTF. The CDR3 DNA reads TGTGCCAGCAGCTTAAAAGAGTCAGCGCATACAAACTATGGCTACACCTTC.

The chain recombines TRBV6-6 with TRBJ2-7; weak D call: TRBD2 (5 bases). V was pared by 5 bases and J by 0 bases, with 11 bases between. CDR3 length equals 14 residues. Germline CDR1 reads MNHNY; CDR2 reads SVGAGI (reference sequence). The CDR3 is CASSPSGASYEQYF. The DNA of the CDR3 is TGTGCCAGCAGTCCGAGCGGAGCCTCCTACGAGCAGTACTTC.

The rearrangement links TRBV10-3 to TRBJ2-6, with D unresolved. Germline V lookup: CDR1 ENHRY, CDR2 SYGVKD. V was shortened by 11 bases and J by 1 base, with 15 bases between the two germline ends. The CDR3 extends over 15 amino acids. CDR3 nucleotide sequence: TGTGCCGCTATATCTTCTGGATCTGGGGCCAACGTCCTGACTTTC. Translating gives CAAISSGSGANVLTF.

V is TRBV5-4 and J is TRBJ2-5, with D possibly being TRBD1 (6 bases). The CDR3 covers 14 residues. V dropped 3 bases and J dropped 5 bases, with 14 bases sitting between them. CDR1 is SGHNT and CDR2 is YYREEE in the germline V gene (reference sequence). The CDR3 sequence: CASSWGTKWETQYF. The CDR3 DNA sequence: TGTGCCAGCAGCTGGGGGACAAAATGGGAGACCCAGTACTTC.

The chain employs TRBV19 and TRBJ1-1; 7 bases map to TRBD1. The V segment lost 6 bases and the J segment 6 bases; nucleotides outside the gene matches: 7. Germline V gene sequence: CDR1 LNHDA, CDR2 SQIVND (reference sequence). This CDR3 spans 13 amino acids. The CDR3 region is CASRDRQFSEAFF. The CDR3 DNA reads as TGTGCCAGTAGGGACAGGCAATTCTCTGAAGCTTTCTTT.

V and J are TRBV7-2 and TRBJ2-6; 9 nucleotides agree with TRBD1. The V and J ends lost 3 bases and 0 bases, in that order; junction bases with no gene match: 6. The CDR3 length is 18 residues. The germline gives CDR1 SGHTA, CDR2 FQGNSA. CDR3 sequence: CASSLGTGSFSGANVLTF. DNA of the CDR3: TGTGCCAGCAGCTTGGGGACAGGGAGCTTCTCTGGGGCCAACGTCCTGACTTTC. The full variable domain, with the rest looked up from reference TRBV7-2 and TRBJ2-6, is GAGVSQSPSNKVTEKGKDVELRCDPISGHTALYWYRQSLGQGLEFLIYFQGNSAPDKSGLPSDRFSAERTGGSVSTLTIQRTQQEDSAVYLCASSLGTGSFSGANVLTFGAGSRLTVL.

Of note for this clone: The sample has other DNA sequences that encode this CDR3 too. The V call is TRBV5-1, the J call TRBJ2-1, with 8 bases aligning to TRBD2. The CDR3 covers 15 residues. J gave up 4 bases and V 0 bases, and 3 bases lay outside the gene matches. Germline V gene data show CDR1 as SGHRS and CDR2 as YFSETQ. The CDR3 coding sequence is TGCGCCAGCAGCTTGGAATTAGCGGGATACAATGAGCAGTTCTTC. This codes for CASSLELAGYNEQFF.

Here the CDR3 DNA reads TGCGCCAGCAGCCAGACACAGGGAGCTGGTAATTCACCCCTCCACTTT. This codes for CASSQTQGAGNSPLHF. The chain couples TRBV4-3 to TRBJ1-6, with D tentatively TRBD1 (6 bases). V was pared by 3 bases and J by 6 bases, with 15 bases between. This CDR3 has 16 residues. Germline V gene sequence: CDR1 LGHNA, CDR2 YSLEER.

The gene calls are TRBV4-1 and TRBJ1-3; D is ambiguous. The CDR3 has 18 amino acids. Germline assignment: CDR1 MGHRA and CDR2 YSYEKL. Trimming cost V 0 bases and J 0 bases, with 15 bases left between them. The CDR3 sequence: CASSQDEGYSSSGNTIYF. The CDR3 DNA is TGCGCCAGCAGCCAAGATGAGGGTTACTCCAGCTCTGGAAACACCATATATTTT.

About this clone: Additional DNA sequences in this sample encode the identical CDR3. The gene calls are TRBV18 and TRBJ1-3; the D gene is possibly TRBD1 (5 bases). Between the trimmed V and J ends, which lost 2 bases and 4 bases, there was a span of 12 bases. Germline CDR1 KGHSH, CDR2 LQKENI. CDR3 length equals 15 residues. The DNA of the CDR3 is TGTGCCAGCTCACCAACGGGGGGGTCCGGAAACACCATATATTTT. Residues: CASSPTGGSGNTIYF.

The chain uses TRBV9 and TRBJ1-6; D not resolved. CDR1 SGDLS and CDR2 YYNGEE come from the germline V gene. The CDR3 is 15 amino acids. The V end was cut by 0 bases, the J end by 6 bases, with 10 bases between. The CDR3 protein is CASSVEDQPNSPLHF. The CDR3 DNA is TGTGCCAGCAGCGTAGAGGATCAGCCTAATTCACCCCTCCACTTT. Supplemented by reference TRBV9 and TRBJ1-6, the full variable domain reads DSGVTQTPKHLITATGQRVTLRCSPRSGDLSVYWYQQSLDQGLQFLIQYYNGEERAKGNILERFSAQQFPDLHSELNLSSLELGDSALYFCASSVEDQPNSPLHFGNGTRLTVT.

The genes are TRBV7-2 and TRBJ2-1; 15 bases are a match to TRBD2. V dropped 5 bases and J dropped 6; count of bases not matched to a gene: 5. The CDR3 loop spans 16 amino acids. Germline CDR1 is SGHTA and CDR2 is FQGNSA. CDR3 coding DNA: TGTGCCAGCAGCGCCCGGGGACTAGCGGGAGGCAATGAGCAGTTCTTC. As protein: CASSARGLAGGNEQFF.

The chain recombines TRBV7-6 with TRBJ2-1; TRBD2 is a possible D gene (6 bases). The CDR3 has 15 residues. From germline, CDR1 is SGHVS and CDR2 FNYEAQ. Trimming shortened V by 1 base and J by 2 bases, and 9 bases separated the two germline ends. The CDR3: CASSLERAAYNEQFF. DNA for the CDR3: TGTGCCAGCAGCTTAGAGCGGGCCGCCTACAATGAGCAGTTCTTC. The full variable domain, its missing parts supplied by reference TRBV7-6 and TRBJ2-1, is GAGVSQSPRYKVTKRGQDVALRCDPISGHVSLYWYRQALGQGPEFLTYFNYEAQQDKSGLPNDRFSAERPEGSISTLTIQRTEQRDSAMYRCASSLERAAYNEQFFGPGTRLTVL.

The rearrangement uses TRBV10-3 and TRBJ2-7; 13 bases are shared with TRBD2. This CDR3 is built from 16 residues. Germline values: CDR1 ENHRY, CDR2 SYGVKD. The trim removed 0 bases at V and 3 bases at J, leaving 2 bases unmatched. CDR3: CAISESGTSGNYEQYF. The CDR3 bases are TGTGCCATCAGTGAGTCGGGGACTAGCGGGAACTACGAGCAGTACTTC.

The V call is TRBV7-9, the J call TRBJ1-2; tentative D call: TRBD1 (5 bases). The germline CDR1 and CDR2 sequences are SEHNR and FQNEAQ (reference sequence). The CDR3 length is 15 residues. Between the trimmed V and J ends, which lost 5 bases and 7 bases, there was a span of 20 bases. The CDR3 protein is CASSIQAGWDGGYTF. CDR3 DNA: TGTGCCAGCAGCATACAGGCAGGTTGGGATGGTGGCTACACCTTC. Full variable domain (missing parts from reference TRBV7-9 and TRBJ1-2): DTGVSQNPRHKITKRGQNVTFRCDPISEHNRLYWYRQTLGQGPEFLTYFQNEAQLEKSRLLSDRFSAERPKGSFSTLEIQRTEQGDSAMYLCASSIQAGWDGGYTFGSGTRLTVV.

This clone was seen repeatedly, ten times or more. V and J are TRBV7-3 and TRBJ2-5; weak D call: TRBD2 (5 bases). V lost 4 bases and J 5 bases, leaving 11 bases between the germline ends. The CDR3 has 13 amino acids. Germline lookup yields CDR1 SGHTA and CDR2 FQGTGA. CDR3 region: CASSWVEGETQYF. DNA for the CDR3: TGTGCCAGCAGCTGGGTAGAGGGCGAGACCCAGTACTTC.

The chain combines TRBV2 with TRBJ2-5; D is perhaps TRBD1 (6 bases). CDR3 size: 12 residues. Germline CDR1 is SNHLY and CDR2 is FYNNEI. Trimming left V 4 bases short and J 8 bases short, with 11 bases between. The CDR3 loop reads CASSGQEITQYF. CDR3 sequence (DNA): TGTGCCAGCAGTGGACAGGAGATAACCCAGTACTTC.

The chain has TRBV5-4 and TRBJ1-1; weak D call: TRBD1 (5 bases). Germline V gives CDR1 SGHNT, CDR2 YYREEE (reference sequence). This CDR3 is built from 14 residues. With 0 bases removed from V and 1 base from J, the gap between germline ends came to 7 bases. The chain's CDR3 is CASSLVDRNTEAFF. The CDR3 nucleotides read TGTGCCAGCAGCTTGGTCGACAGGAACACTGAAGCTTTCTTT.